This T cell receptor beta chain was retrieved from a study of cytomegalovirus exposure and HLA in healthy donors. Study-wide findings and caveats: The authors later linked a missense DCLRE1C variant to TCR beta V- and J-gene trimming. What a later analysis reportedly showed was that an Asian-associated ancestry cluster had fewer N-insertions than the roughly 670-donor mean.

A word on this clone: Its antigen is unknown.

V lost 0 bases to trimming and J lost 0 bases, with 19 bases between them. This CDR3 is 19 amino acids long. The V gene's germline CDR1 is SGDLS and CDR2 YYNGEE. PCR primers comprised 60 Vbeta and 13 Jbeta primers. Original handling: An analysis performed later counted roughly 80 million unique TCR beta chains (roughly 11 million of them shared). TCRdb's table, derived via immunoSEQ multiplex PCR, lists solely in-frame clones and lacks some. V and J calls plus clone size are reproduced from that table; the DNA served to infer D and trimming. The data contain under 150,000 clones, 78% of them singletons.

The receptor was derived from a male donor in good health and CMV-seronegative. V and J are TRBV9 and TRBJ1-3, with a weak D call TRBD1 (6 bases). Material for sequencing was PBMCs. CDR3 protein: CASSVAEGWIGGSGNTIYF. CDR3 nucleotides: TGTGCCAGCAGCGTAGCTGAAGGGTGGATAGGGGGCTCTGGAAACACCATATATTTT. The variable domain in full, with the rest retrieved from reference TRBV9 and TRBJ1-3, is DSGVTQTPKHLITATGQRVTLRCSPRSGDLSVYWYQQSLDQGLQFLIQYYNGEERAKGNILERFSAQQFPDLHSELNLSSLELGDSALYFCASSVAEGWIGGSGNTIYFGEGSWLTVV.